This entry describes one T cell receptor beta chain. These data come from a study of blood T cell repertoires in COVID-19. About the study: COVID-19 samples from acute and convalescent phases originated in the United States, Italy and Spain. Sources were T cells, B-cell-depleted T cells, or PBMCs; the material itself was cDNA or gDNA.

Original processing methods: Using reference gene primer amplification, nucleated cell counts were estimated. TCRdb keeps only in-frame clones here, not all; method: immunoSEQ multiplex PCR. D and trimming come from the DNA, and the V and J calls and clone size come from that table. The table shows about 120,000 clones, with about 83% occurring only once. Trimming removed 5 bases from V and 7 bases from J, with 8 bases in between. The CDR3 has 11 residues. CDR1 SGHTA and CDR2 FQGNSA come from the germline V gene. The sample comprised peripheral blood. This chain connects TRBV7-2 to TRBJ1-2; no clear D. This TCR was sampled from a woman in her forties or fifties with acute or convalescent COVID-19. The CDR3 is CASSPNGGYTF. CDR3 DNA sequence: TGTGCCAGCAGCCCGAACGGTGGCTACACCTTC.